This entry features one TCR beta chain sequence. In the original processing: Counts of nucleated cells, estimated from reference gene primer amplification, were obtained. Using immunoSEQ multiplex PCR, the repertoire was profiled, and TCRdb retains in-frame clones only, with some absent. V and J calls and clone size are those listed in that table; D and trimming were worked out from the DNA. Counted here are some 67,000 clones, 70% to 90% occurring once; the ten biggest clones make up 15% to 20%. These data originate in a study of blood T cell repertoires in COVID-19. Turning to the study itself: In each case, the material was cDNA or gDNA derived from T cells, B-cell-depleted T cells, or PBMCs.

V gave up 8 bases and J gave up 4 bases, with 8 bases separating them. The CDR3 has 11 residues. In germline, CDR1 is MGHDK, CDR2 SYGVNS. V usage is TRBV25-1 and J usage is TRBJ2-5; D unclear. The receptor was isolated from a woman over 75 with acute or convalescent COVID-19. Sequenced sample: peripheral blood. CDR3: CASQSIETQYF. For the CDR3, the DNA is TGTGCCAGCCAAAGCATAGAGACCCAGTACTTC.